This T cell receptor beta chain originates from a study of blood T cell repertoires in COVID-19. Looking at the study overall: Acute and convalescent COVID-19 samples came from the United States, Italy and Spain. From T cells, B-cell-depleted T cells, or PBMCs came the material, which was cDNA or gDNA.

Per the authors' pipeline: Nucleated cell number was recorded as an estimate derived from reference gene primer amplification. Only in-frame clones appear in the TCRdb table, and some are missing; sequencing was by immunoSEQ multiplex PCR. That table is the source of V, J and clone size, and D and trimming were worked out from the DNA. Of about 70,000 clones in the sample, roughly 81% were seen once. The clonotype originates from a man at least 80 years old with acute or convalescent COVID-19. Sequenced: peripheral blood.

The DNA for the CDR3 is TGCAGCGTTGAAGAAGCGGGTGCAGATACGCAGTATTTT. Encoded protein: CSVEEAGADTQYF. J is TRBJ2-3 and V is TRBV29-1, with D maybe TRBD2 (6 bases). The germline V gene has CDR1 SQVTM and CDR2 ANQGSEA. The CDR3 is 13 amino acids. The ends were cut back, 0 bases at V and 4 bases at J, with 8 bases in the middle.